This T cell receptor beta chain was observed in a study of OX40 agonist ivuxolimab in advanced cancers. In the study overall: It was permissible to have had prior anti-PD-1, anti-PD-L1 or anti-CTLA-4 therapy, and about 40% had some.

The CDR3 extends over 13 amino acids. V gave up 4 bases and J gave up 6 bases, with 14 bases separating them. CDR1 and CDR2 (germline): SQVTM, ANQGSEA. Measured with immunoSEQ multiplex PCR; TCRdb has only the in-frame clones, and not every one. Of approximately 76,000 clones detected, about 86% appear once; the ten largest clones hold around 0.9%. The source material was CD4+ or CD8+ T cells sorted from blood, sampled in a trial of the OX40 agonist ivuxolimab. The receptor comes from an adult with an advanced solid tumor such as melanoma, head and neck, liver or kidney cancer. The V call is TRBV29-1, the J call TRBJ2-3, with D maybe TRBD1 (6 bases). The chain's CDR3 is CSVAWGLRDTQYF. CDR3 sequence (DNA): TGCAGCGTTGCTTGGGGGCTTAGGGATACGCAGTATTTT.